One sample yielded the 31 T cell receptor beta chains listed below, sequenced in a study of early T cells in non-severe SARS-CoV-2 infection. One entry per CDR3 protein, called by TCRdb with MiXCR from the 5' RACE reads. The data show tens of thousands of distinct CDR3 sequences, about an eighth seen once. Sequencing was carried out using whole blood. The receptors shown here come from an adult who was a healthcare worker with PCR-confirmed SARS-CoV-2 infection or an uninfected control (not recorded which).

This chain connects TRBV3-1 to TRBJ2-1; TRBD2 aligns across 14 bases. The CDR3 is 16 amino acids. Germline CDR1 reads LGHDT; CDR2 reads YNNKEL (reference sequence). Trimming cost V 4 bases and J 8 bases; bases outside gene matches: 7. CDR3 sequence: CASSLPGLAGEYEQFF. The CDR3 region has the DNA TGTGCCAGCAGCCTGCCGGGACTAGCGGGAGAATATGAGCAGTTCTTC.

This clonotype was detected only a few times. The chain links TRBV5-1 to TRBJ2-1; no definite D call. The CDR3 has 13 residues. The germline V and J ends were trimmed by 3 bases and 7 bases, with 11 bases remaining between them. Germline V lookup: CDR1 SGHRS, CDR2 YFSETQ. The CDR3 sequence is CASSYPHGNEQFF. CDR3 bases: TGCGCCAGCAGCTACCCCCATGGGAATGAGCAGTTCTTC.

The chain links TRBV5-4 to TRBJ2-1, with D maybe TRBD1 (5 bases). CDR1 and CDR2 from the germline V gene are SGHNT and YYREEE (reference sequence). The CDR3 extends over 16 amino acids. The V end was cut by 4 bases, the J end by 0 bases, with 14 bases between. This CDR3 is CASSPRGLSSYNEQFF. CDR3 sequence (DNA): TGTGCCAGCAGCCCTAGGGGTTTAAGCTCCTACAATGAGCAGTTCTTC.

This chain connects TRBV7-8 to TRBJ1-5; D perhaps matches TRBD1 (6 bases). V was clipped by 6 bases and J by 4 bases, with 19 bases between them. The CDR3 consists of 16 residues. Germline CDR1 is SGHVS and CDR2 is FQNEAQ. CDR3 sequence (DNA): TGTGCCAGCAGTTTGAGTATTGGACAGTTAAATCAGCCCCAGCATTTT. Its translation: CASSLSIGQLNQPQHF.

This clonotype was seen at least ten times. The chain recombines TRBV27 with TRBJ2-1; possibly TRBD1 or TRBD2 for D (7 bases each). Germline V lookup: CDR1 MNHEY, CDR2 SMNVEV (reference sequence). V lost 4 bases and J 5 bases, leaving 12 bases between the germline ends. This CDR3 contains 14 residues. CDR3 nucleotide sequence: TGTGCCAGCAGTTCAGGGGGGGCAAACAATGAGCAGTTCTTC. This gives the protein CASSSGGANNEQFF.

J is TRBJ2-1 and V is TRBV6-2 or TRBV6-3, with 9 bases lining up with TRBD1. Trimming removed 2 bases from V and 7 bases from J; junction bases left unmatched: 6. Germline-derived CDR1 and CDR2 are MNHEY and SVGEGT. The CDR3 is 15 amino acids. The CDR3: CASSYARQGENEQFF. DNA for the CDR3: TGTGCCAGCAGTTACGCGAGACAGGGGGAAAATGAGCAGTTCTTC.

This chain uses TRBV12-5 with TRBJ2-3; D remains ambiguous. V was shortened by 3 bases and J by 2 bases, with 9 bases between the two germline ends. CDR1 LGHNT and CDR2 FRNRAP come from the germline V gene. The CDR3 length is 14 residues. The CDR3 bases are TGTGCTAGTGGTTTAGGCGGATACACAGATACGCAGTATTTT. Translating it yields CASGLGGYTDTQYF. Full variable domain (missing parts from reference TRBV12-5 and TRBJ2-3): DARVTQTPRHKVTEMGQEVTMRCQPILGHNTVFWYRQTMMQGLELLAYFRNRAPLDDSGMPKDRFSAEMPDATLATLKIQPSEPRDSAVYFCASGLGGYTDTQYFGPGTRLTVL.

The V call is TRBV29-1, the J call TRBJ2-5, with D tentatively TRBD1 (5 bases). This CDR3 region has 11 residues. Germline assignment: CDR1 SQVTM and CDR2 ANQGSEA. Trimming took 3 bases from V and 14 from J, leaving 16 bases between them. The CDR3 DNA reads TGCAGCGTTGACCGTGGCAGGGTCCCTTACTTC. Amino acids: CSVDRGRVPYF.

This chain links TRBV2 with TRBJ2-7, with 9 bases that match TRBD1. Germline V gene data show CDR1 as SNHLY and CDR2 as FYNNEI. There are 17 residues in the CDR3. J lost 2 bases, V lost 5 bases, and 13 bases had no gene match. The CDR3 region is CASSPPSGQGSPYEQYF. The CDR3 DNA sequence: TGTGCCAGCAGTCCACCCTCAGGACAGGGGTCCCCCTACGAGCAGTACTTC.

This clonotype has a count of ten or more. The CDR3 loop is CASSSLGHFSTDTQYF. The CDR3 region has the DNA TGTGCCAGCAGTTCCCTTGGACACTTCAGCACAGATACGCAGTATTTT. The rearrangement joins TRBV7-8 to TRBJ2-3; the D gene is possibly TRBD1 (5 bases). Per germline, CDR1 SGHVS and CDR2 FQNEAQ. The V end lost 6 bases, the J end lost 0 bases, and 16 bases lay between the germline ends. This CDR3 spans 16 amino acids. Full variable domain (outside the CDR3, taken from reference TRBV7-8 and TRBJ2-3): GAGVSQSPRYKVAKRGQDVALRCDPISGHVSLFWYQQALGQGPEFLTYFQNEAQLDKSGLPSDRFFAERPEGSVSTLKIQRTQQEDSAVYLCASSSLGHFSTDTQYFGPGTRLTVL.

The chain joins TRBV29-1 to TRBJ2-7, with a tentative D call TRBD1 (6 bases). V dropped 3 bases and J dropped 7 bases, with 13 bases sitting between them. The CDR3 is made up of 12 amino acids. Germline assignment: CDR1 SQVTM and CDR2 ANQGSEA. Here the CDR3 reads CSVDMGAREQYF. CDR3 DNA: TGCAGCGTTGATATGGGGGCGCGGGAGCAGTACTTC.

The chain has TRBV11-3 and TRBJ2-3, with 11 bases lining up with TRBD2. V lost 4 bases to trimming and J lost 0 bases; unmatched junction nucleotides: 3. The germline V gene has CDR1 SGHNT and CDR2 YENEEA. The CDR3 length is 16 residues. The DNA for the CDR3 is TGTGCCAGCAGCTCCGGGACTAGCGGAAGCACAGATACGCAGTATTTT. Translated: CASSSGTSGSTDTQYF.

This clonotype was counted between two and nine times. The chain joins TRBV12-3 or TRBV12-4 to TRBJ2-2; D is possibly TRBD1 (5 bases). This CDR3 has 16 amino acids. The germline V and J ends were trimmed by 7 bases and 6 bases, with 21 bases remaining between them. The DNA for the CDR3 is TGTGCCAGCACTCCACTTAGGGGAAGAAGGGCCGGGGAGCTGTTTTTT. Its translation: CASTPLRGRRAGELFF.

Worth noting for this clonotype: Possible read error: a much larger clone is one base away. The chain links TRBV7-9 to TRBJ1-2; no clear D gene. The CDR3 runs 17 residues. The germline CDR1 and CDR2 sequences are SEHNR and FQNEAQ (reference sequence). CDR3 sequence: CASSLASSGSRNYGYSF. Here the CDR3 DNA reads TGTGCCAGCAGCTTAGCTAGCTCTGGCAGCCGAAACTATGGCTACTCCTTC.

This chain links TRBV6-6 with TRBJ1-1; D is ambiguous. The CDR3 extends over 13 amino acids. Trimming removed 2 bases at V and 5 bases at J, with 9 bases between. Looked up from germline, CDR1 is MNHNY and CDR2 is SVGAGI (reference sequence). The DNA of the CDR3 is TGTGCCAGCAGTTACAACCTAGGGACTGAAGCTTTCTTT. The encoded protein is CASSYNLGTEAFF.

This clonotype was seen a few times. The chain joins TRBV7-2 to TRBJ2-1, with D possibly TRBD2 on 6 matching bases. In germline, CDR1 is SGHTA, CDR2 FQGNSA. The V gene lost 2 bases and the J gene lost 2 bases, with 13 bases spanning the gap. CDR3 length: 16 residues. As DNA, the CDR3 is TGTGCCAGCAGCTTATTCACGGGAGCGACCTACAATGAGCAGTTCTTC. Amino acid sequence: CASSLFTGATYNEQFF.

The V gene is TRBV29-1, the J gene TRBJ2-1; 11 nucleotides agree with TRBD2. This CDR3 has 14 amino acids. Germline CDR1 is SQVTM and CDR2 is ANQGSEA. The V gene end was trimmed by 5 bases and the J gene end by 3 bases; junction bases not matched to a gene: 3. The CDR3 DNA sequence: TGCAGCGTTAGACTAGCGGGAATCTACAATGAGCAGTTCTTC. Its translation: CSVRLAGIYNEQFF.

This clonotype came up a few times. CDR3: CASSRSSGANVLTF. The CDR3 DNA reads TGTGCCAGCAGTCGTTCCTCTGGGGCCAACGTCCTGACTTTC. The chain uses TRBV27 and TRBJ2-6, with no clear D. V was trimmed by 5 bases and J by 0 bases, leaving 5 bases between them. CDR1 is MNHEY and CDR2 is SMNVEV in the germline V gene (reference sequence). CDR3 length equals 14 residues.

The genes are TRBV11-2 and TRBJ2-2, with 13 nucleotides matching TRBD2. After removal of 7 bases from V and 7 bases from J, the junction contained 6 bases not matched to a gene. The CDR3 loop spans 15 amino acids. Germline V gene lookup returns CDR1 SGHAT and CDR2 FQNNGV. CDR3 nucleotide sequence: TGTGCCAGCACCGGACTAGCGGGAGCGGGCGGGGAGCTGTTTTTT. It codes for CASTGLAGAGGELFF.

This sequence joins TRBV18 and TRBJ2-5; 10 bases map to TRBD1. Germline V lookup: CDR1 KGHSH, CDR2 LQKENI. CDR3 length: 15 amino acids. With V trimmed by 3 bases and J by 1 base, 2 bases remained unmatched. The CDR3 DNA follows: TGTGCCAGCTCACCGGGGACAGGGGCCCAAGAGACCCAGTACTTC. It translates to CASSPGTGAQETQYF.

The sample holds a few counts of this clonotype. The chain has TRBV5-1 and TRBJ2-1, with 9 bases fitting TRBD1. This CDR3 comprises 15 residues. The trim removed 4 bases at V and 6 bases at J, leaving 8 bases unmatched. Germline V gene sequence: CDR1 SGHRS, CDR2 YFSETQ. The CDR3 sequence is CASSAGTGTGNEQFF. CDR3 nucleotides: TGCGCCAGCAGCGCTGGGACAGGGACTGGCAATGAGCAGTTCTTC.

This clonotype has a count of ten or more. This chain joins TRBV7-9 and TRBJ2-2; D perhaps matches TRBD2 (6 bases). The germline gives CDR1 SEHNR, CDR2 FQNEAQ (reference sequence). This CDR3 has 14 amino acids. The ends were cut back, 2 bases at V and 7 bases at J, with 11 bases in the middle. CDR3 amino acids: CASSLTGVGGELFF. The CDR3 nucleotides are TGTGCCAGCAGCTTAACGGGGGTCGGCGGGGAGCTGTTTTTT. Based on the CDR3 plus reference TRBV7-9 and TRBJ2-2, the full variable domain is DTGVSQNPRHKITKRGQNVTFRCDPISEHNRLYWYRQTLGQGPEFLTYFQNEAQLEKSRLLSDRFSAERPKGSFSTLEIQRTEQGDSAMYLCASSLTGVGGELFFGEGSRLTVL.

This clonotype has at least ten counts. V gene TRBV2 combines with J gene TRBJ2-1; 8 bases are a match to TRBD1. The V gene's germline CDR1 is SNHLY and CDR2 FYNNEI. The CDR3 contains 11 residues. After removal of 10 bases from V and 10 bases from J, the junction contained 6 bases not matched to a gene. The CDR3 region is CAKVDRGEQFF. The DNA for the CDR3 is TGTGCCAAGGTAGACAGGGGCGAGCAGTTCTTC.

This clonotype occurred many times. The chain couples TRBV6-5 to TRBJ2-6, with D hard to call. CDR3 length equals 17 residues. V gave up 0 bases and J gave up 0 bases, with 9 bases separating them. Germline lookup yields CDR1 MNHEY and CDR2 SVGAGI. For the CDR3, the DNA is TGTGCCAGCAGTTACTCGAACCCCAACTCTGGGGCCAACGTCCTGACTTTC. This codes for CASSYSNPNSGANVLTF.

V and J are TRBV2 and TRBJ2-1; TRBD2 aligns across 8 bases. Germline assignment: CDR1 SNHLY and CDR2 FYNNEI. The CDR3 has 15 residues. With 2 bases clipped from V and 8 bases from J, the junction kept 8 bases outside the gene matches. The CDR3, as DNA: TGTGCCAGCAGTGAACTAAGCGGGAGAGTGGATGAGCAGTTCTTC. It is translated as CASSELSGRVDEQFF.

This clonotype has a single count. The rearrangement links TRBV20-1 to TRBJ2-3; D possibly corresponds to TRBD2 (6 bases). Trimming left V 5 bases short and J 6 bases short, with 24 bases between. The germline gives CDR1 DFQATT, CDR2 SNEGSKA (reference sequence). This CDR3 contains 16 residues. CDR3 DNA: TGCAGTGCTGAACGCCCTGGGACTTCAACGGGGGATACGCAGTATTTT. The encoded protein is CSAERPGTSTGDTQYF.

This clonotype was seen only a few times. V gene TRBV7-2 combines with J gene TRBJ2-3; 7 nucleotides match TRBD1. The CDR3 runs 14 residues. Germline CDR1 SGHTA, CDR2 FQGNSA. The ends lost 1 base at V and 4 bases at J; junction bases unmatched: 2. CDR3 in DNA: TGTGCCAGCAGCTTAGGACAGGGCCCAGATACGCAGTATTTT. This codes for CASSLGQGPDTQYF. The full variable domain, its missing parts supplied by reference TRBV7-2 and TRBJ2-3, is GAGVSQSPSNKVTEKGKDVELRCDPISGHTALYWYRQSLGQGLEFLIYFQGNSAPDKSGLPSDRFSAERTGGSVSTLTIQRTQQEDSAVYLCASSLGQGPDTQYFGPGTRLTVL.

This clonotype was observed a few times. This sequence joins TRBV5-5 and TRBJ1-1; 8 bases fit TRBD1. The CDR3 covers 17 residues. CDR1 and CDR2 from the germline V gene are SGHKS and YYEKEE (reference sequence). Germline trimming cut 1 base from V and 3 bases from J; bases unmatched to any gene: 11. The CDR3 sequence is CASSLLIQQGGDTEAFF. CDR3 nucleotides: TGTGCCAGCAGCTTGTTAATCCAACAGGGGGGTGACACTGAAGCTTTCTTT. Looking up the rest from reference TRBV5-5 and TRBJ1-1 gives the full variable domain: DAGVTQSPTHLIKTRGQQVTLRCSPISGHKSVSWYQQVLGQGPQFIFQYYEKEERGRGNFPDRFSARQFPNYSSELNVNALLLGDSALYLCASSLLIQQGGDTEAFFGQGTRLTVV.

The gene calls are TRBV20-1 and TRBJ2-1; 10 bases fit TRBD1. Per germline, CDR1 DFQATT and CDR2 SNEGSKA (reference sequence). With 7 bases clipped from V and 2 bases from J, the junction kept 5 bases outside the gene matches. This CDR3 has 14 amino acids. In nucleotides, the CDR3 is TGCAGTGGGACGGGACAGGGGACCTACAATGAGCAGTTCTTC. Translating gives CSGTGQGTYNEQFF.

This chain joins TRBV9 and TRBJ1-2, with D unresolved. Germline loops: CDR1 SGDLS, CDR2 YYNGEE. Trimming cost V 0 bases and J 6 bases, with 9 bases left between them. The CDR3 is made up of 13 amino acids. CDR3 coding DNA: TGTGCCAGCAGCGTAGAAGGCGTGAATGGCTACACCTTC. Translating gives CASSVEGVNGYTF.

This clonotype has more than one count but fewer than ten. The chain carries TRBV20-1 and TRBJ2-1, with 7 bases matching TRBD2. V lost 7 bases to trimming and J lost 0 bases; unmatched junction nucleotides: 3. CDR1 is DFQATT, CDR2 SNEGSKA, per germline (reference sequence). This CDR3 is 13 amino acids long. The CDR3 DNA reads TGCAGTGTAGCGGGCTTCTCCTACAATGAGCAGTTCTTC. Amino acids: CSVAGFSYNEQFF.